This TCR beta chain came from a study of CD8 T cells in Susac syndrome. Comment on this clonotype: One junction end does not reproduce the germline sequence, and a read error may be involved.

TCR beta sequencing was performed on blood CD8+ and CD4+ T cells. While CD8+ and CD4+ T cells were isolated negatively, TEMRA cells were enriched by FACS. The CDR3 contains 15 residues. Germline lookup yields CDR1 LNHNV and CDR2 YYDKDF (reference sequence). RNA in amounts of roughly 0.5 to 1 ug was reverse transcribed with random hexamers. A multiplex approach, immunoSEQ multiplex PCR, amplified TCR beta CDR3 across 54 Vbeta and 13 Jbeta. MiXCR was run by TCRdb on the immunoSEQ multiplex PCR reads, yielding one entry per CDR3 protein. The sample gives about 290,000 distinct CDR3 sequences, over 75% of which show up once; less than 0.2% is in the top ten.

The sample taken for sequencing was CD8+ T cells from PBMCs. This chain joins TRBV15 and TRBJ2-7, with 8 bases aligning to TRBD2. The sequence came from a human donor with multiple sclerosis. This CDR3 is CATSRGKREMGERYF. CDR3 sequence (DNA): TGTGCCACCAGCCGAGGGAAGCGGGAGATGGGGGAGCGGTACTTC.